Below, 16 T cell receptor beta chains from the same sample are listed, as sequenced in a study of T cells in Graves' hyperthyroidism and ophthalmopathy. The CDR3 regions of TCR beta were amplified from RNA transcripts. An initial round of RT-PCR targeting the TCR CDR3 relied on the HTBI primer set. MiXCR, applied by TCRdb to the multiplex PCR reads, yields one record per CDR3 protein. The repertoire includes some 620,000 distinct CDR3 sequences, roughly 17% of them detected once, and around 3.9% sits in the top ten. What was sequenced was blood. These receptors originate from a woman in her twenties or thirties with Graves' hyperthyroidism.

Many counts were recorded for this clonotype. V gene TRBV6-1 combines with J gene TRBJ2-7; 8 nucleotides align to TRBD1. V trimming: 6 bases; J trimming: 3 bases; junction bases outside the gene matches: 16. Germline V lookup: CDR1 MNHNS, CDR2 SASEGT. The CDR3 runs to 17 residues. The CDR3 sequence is CASSSDRGALRVYEQYF. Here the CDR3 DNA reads TGTGCCAGCAGCTCCGACAGGGGAGCTTTAAGGGTCTACGAGCAGTACTTC.

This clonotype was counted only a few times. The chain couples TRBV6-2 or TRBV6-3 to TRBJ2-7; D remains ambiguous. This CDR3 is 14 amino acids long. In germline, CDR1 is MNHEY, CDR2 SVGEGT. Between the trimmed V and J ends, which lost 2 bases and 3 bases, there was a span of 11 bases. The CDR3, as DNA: TGTGCCAGCAGTTACAAAGGAGAGAACTACGAGCAGTACTTC. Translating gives CASSYKGENYEQYF.

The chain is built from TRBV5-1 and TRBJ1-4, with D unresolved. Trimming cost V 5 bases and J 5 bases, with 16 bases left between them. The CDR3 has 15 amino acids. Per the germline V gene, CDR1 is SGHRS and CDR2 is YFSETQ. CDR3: CASSQEKSTNEKLFF. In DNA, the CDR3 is TGCGCCAGCAGTCAAGAAAAAAGCACCAATGAAAAACTGTTTTTT.

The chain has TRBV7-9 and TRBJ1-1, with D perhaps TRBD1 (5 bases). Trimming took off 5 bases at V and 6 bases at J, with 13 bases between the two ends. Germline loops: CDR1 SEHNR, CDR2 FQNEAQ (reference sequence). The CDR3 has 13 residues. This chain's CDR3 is CASSPGWGAEAFF. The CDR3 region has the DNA TGTGCCAGCAGCCCCGGTTGGGGGGCTGAAGCTTTCTTT.

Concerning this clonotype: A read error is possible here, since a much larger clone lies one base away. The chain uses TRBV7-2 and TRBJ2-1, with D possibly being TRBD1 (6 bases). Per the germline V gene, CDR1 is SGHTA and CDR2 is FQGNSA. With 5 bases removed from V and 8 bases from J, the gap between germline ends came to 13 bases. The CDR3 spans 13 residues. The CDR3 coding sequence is TGTGCCAGCAGCCTCACAGGGAGCGATGAGCAGTTCTTC. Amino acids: CASSLTGSDEQFF.

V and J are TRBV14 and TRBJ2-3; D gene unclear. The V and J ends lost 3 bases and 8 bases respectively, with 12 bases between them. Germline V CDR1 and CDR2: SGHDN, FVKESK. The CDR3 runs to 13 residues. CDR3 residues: CASSQQERLTQYF. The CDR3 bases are TGTGCCAGCAGCCAGCAGGAGAGACTTACGCAGTATTTT. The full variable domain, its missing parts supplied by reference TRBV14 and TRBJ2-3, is EAGVTQFPSHSVIEKGQTVTLRCDPISGHDNLYWYRRVMGKEIKFLLHFVKESKQDESGMPNNRFLAERTGGTYSTLKVQPAELEDSGVYFCASSQQERLTQYFGPGTRLTVL.

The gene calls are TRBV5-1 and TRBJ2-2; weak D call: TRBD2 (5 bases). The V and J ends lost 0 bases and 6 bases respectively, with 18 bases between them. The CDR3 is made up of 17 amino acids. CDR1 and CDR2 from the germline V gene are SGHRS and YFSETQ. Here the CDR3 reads CASSLEPSKSLAGELFF. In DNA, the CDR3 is TGCGCCAGCAGCTTGGAACCTAGCAAGAGTCTTGCCGGGGAGCTGTTTTTT.

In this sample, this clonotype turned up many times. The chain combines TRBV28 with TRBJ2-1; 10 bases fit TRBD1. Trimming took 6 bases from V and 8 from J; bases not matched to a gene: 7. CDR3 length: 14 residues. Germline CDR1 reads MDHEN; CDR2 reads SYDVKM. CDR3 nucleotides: TGTGCCAGCAGATCCGGGACAGGGGACGATGAGCAGTTCTTC. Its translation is CASRSGTGDDEQFF. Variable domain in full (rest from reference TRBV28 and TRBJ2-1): DVKVTQSSRYLVKRTGEKVFLECVQDMDHENMFWYRQDPGLGLRLIYFSYDVKMKEKGDIPEGYSVSREKKERFSLILESASTNQTSMYLCASRSGTGDDEQFFGPGTRLTVL.

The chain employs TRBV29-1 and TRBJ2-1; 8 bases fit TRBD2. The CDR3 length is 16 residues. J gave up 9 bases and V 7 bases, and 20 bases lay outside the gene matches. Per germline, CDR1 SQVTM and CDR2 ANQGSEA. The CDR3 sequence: CSGAYAQREWGGEQFF. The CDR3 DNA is TGCAGCGGGGCCTACGCGCAGCGGGAGTGGGGGGGTGAGCAGTTCTTC.

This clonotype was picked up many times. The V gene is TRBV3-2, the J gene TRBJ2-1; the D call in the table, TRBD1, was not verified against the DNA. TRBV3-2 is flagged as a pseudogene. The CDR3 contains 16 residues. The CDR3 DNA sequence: TGTGCCAGCAGCCTATGGACAGGGGGCTCGTTGGATGAGCAGTTCTTC. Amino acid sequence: CASSLWTGGSLDEQFF.

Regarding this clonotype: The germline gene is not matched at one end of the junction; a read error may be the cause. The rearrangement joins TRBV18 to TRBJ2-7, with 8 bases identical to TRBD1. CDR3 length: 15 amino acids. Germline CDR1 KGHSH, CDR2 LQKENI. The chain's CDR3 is CASSLGTGVIYEQYF. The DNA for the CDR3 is TGTGCCAGTTCACTCGGGACAGGAGTCATCTACGAGCAGTACTTC.

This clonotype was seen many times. The CDR3 nucleotides read TGCGCCAGCAGTGAAACTAGCGGGCGCACCGGAGATACGCAGTATTTT. Translation: CASSETSGRTGDTQYF. The rearrangement uses TRBV5-1 and TRBJ2-3; 9 bases are shared with TRBD2. Germline-derived CDR1 and CDR2 are SGHRS and YFSETQ. The ends lost 5 bases at V and 5 bases at J; junction bases unmatched: 12. The CDR3 is 16 residues long. Complete variable domain (other parts from reference TRBV5-1 and TRBJ2-3): KAGVTQTPRYLIKTRGQQVTLSCSPISGHRSVSWYQQTPGQGLQFLFEYFSETQRNKGNFPGRFSGRQFSNSRSEMNVSTLELGDSALYLCASSETSGRTGDTQYFGPGTRLTVL.

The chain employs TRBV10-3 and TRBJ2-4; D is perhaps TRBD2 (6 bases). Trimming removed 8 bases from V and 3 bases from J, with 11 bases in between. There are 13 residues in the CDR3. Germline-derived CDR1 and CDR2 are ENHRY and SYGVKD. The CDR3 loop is CAIRGGIKNIQYF. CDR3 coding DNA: TGTGCCATCCGGGGCGGGATCAAAAACATTCAGTACTTC.

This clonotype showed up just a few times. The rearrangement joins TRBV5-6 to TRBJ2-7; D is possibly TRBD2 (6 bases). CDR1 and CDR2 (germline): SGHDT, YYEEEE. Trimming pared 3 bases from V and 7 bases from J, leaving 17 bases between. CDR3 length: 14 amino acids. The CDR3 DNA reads TGTGCCAGCAGCTCCCTGGGGGGACTCCGGGAGCAGTACTTC. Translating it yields CASSSLGGLREQYF. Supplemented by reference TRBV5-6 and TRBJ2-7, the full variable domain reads DAGVTQSPTHLIKTRGQQVTLRCSPKSGHDTVSWYQQALGQGPQFIFQYYEEEERQRGNFPDRFSGHQFPNYSSELNVNALLLGDSALYLCASSSLGGLREQYFGPGTRLTVT.

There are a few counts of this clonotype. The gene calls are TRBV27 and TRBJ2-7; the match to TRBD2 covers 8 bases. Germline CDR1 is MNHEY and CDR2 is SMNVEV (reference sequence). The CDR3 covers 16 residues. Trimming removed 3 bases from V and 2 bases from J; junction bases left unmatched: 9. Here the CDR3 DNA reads TGTGCCAGCAGTTTCTCCACACTAGCGGTGGCCTACGAGCAGTACTTC. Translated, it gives CASSFSTLAVAYEQYF.

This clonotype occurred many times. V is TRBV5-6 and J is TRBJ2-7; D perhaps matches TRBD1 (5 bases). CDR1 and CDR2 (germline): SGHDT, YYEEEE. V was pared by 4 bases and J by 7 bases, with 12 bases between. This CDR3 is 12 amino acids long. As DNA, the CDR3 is TGTGCCAGCAGCCCGCCTAGGGGAGAGCAGTACTTC. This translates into CASSPPRGEQYF.